What follows are 14 T cell receptor beta chains derived from one specimen sequenced in a study of cytomegalovirus exposure and HLA in healthy donors. Primers for the PCR totalled 60 Vbeta and 13 Jbeta. Here immunoSEQ multiplex PCR was the method, and the copy in TCRdb shows in-frame clones only, minus some. This sample's table reports over 100,000 clones. Sequenced sample: PBMCs. The receptor set was obtained from a man between 18 and 29 years old in good health and CMV-seronegative.

The chain carries TRBV5-1 and TRBJ1-4; D unresolved. Germline-derived CDR1 and CDR2 are SGHRS and YFSETQ. Deletions cut 0 bases from V and 2 bases from J, with 8 bases between. The CDR3 contains 15 residues. The CDR3 nucleotides read TGCGCCAGCAGCTTGGCTGGTACTACTAATGAAAAACTGTTTTTT. Amino acid sequence: CASSLAGTTNEKLFF. The entire variable domain, with the rest obtained from reference TRBV5-1 and TRBJ1-4, is as follows: KAGVTQTPRYLIKTRGQQVTLSCSPISGHRSVSWYQQTPGQGLQFLFEYFSETQRNKGNFPGRFSGRQFSNSRSEMNVSTLELGDSALYLCASSLAGTTNEKLFFGSGTQLSVL.

The V and J genes are TRBV27 and TRBJ2-3, with D hard to call. V was pared by 3 bases and J by 2 bases, with 15 bases between. The CDR3 extends over 16 amino acids. CDR1 MNHEY and CDR2 SMNVEV come from the germline V gene (reference sequence). This CDR3 is CASSFEADHSTDTQYF. Written as DNA, the CDR3 is TGTGCCAGCAGTTTCGAAGCCGATCACTCCACAGATACGCAGTATTTT.

The chain couples TRBV6-5 to TRBJ1-4, with 7 bases fitting TRBD1. The V and J ends lost 5 bases and 5 bases, in that order; junction bases with no gene match: 5. Per germline, CDR1 MNHEY and CDR2 SVGAGI. The CDR3 runs 14 residues. The CDR3 region is CASSARDSNEKLFF. The CDR3 DNA sequence: TGTGCCAGCAGTGCCCGGGACAGCAATGAAAAACTGTTTTTT.

The V gene is TRBV18, the J gene TRBJ2-2; D might be TRBD1 (6 bases). The CDR3 totals 16 residues. V gave up 3 bases and J gave up 4 bases, with 15 bases separating them. From germline, CDR1 is KGHSH and CDR2 LQKENI. The CDR3 DNA reads TGTGCCAGCTCACCCCAACAGACAGGCCGCACCGGGGAGCTGTTTTTT. Translated, it gives CASSPQQTGRTGELFF.

This chain links TRBV10-3 with TRBJ2-7, with D maybe TRBD2 (7 bases). The CDR3 is made up of 16 amino acids. Deletions cut 0 bases from V and 4 bases from J, with 16 bases between. Looked up from germline, CDR1 is ENHRY and CDR2 is SYGVKD. This chain's CDR3 is CAISESNGGAGYEQYF. As DNA, the CDR3 is TGTGCCATCAGTGAGTCGAATGGGGGGGCAGGGTACGAGCAGTACTTC.

J is TRBJ1-6 and V is TRBV27; unclear D gene. V lost 8 bases to trimming and J lost 5 bases, with 13 bases between them. The CDR3 length is 14 residues. Germline V gives CDR1 MNHEY, CDR2 SMNVEV (reference sequence). CDR3 in amino acids: CASGHGIHNSPLHF. The CDR3 DNA sequence: TGTGCCAGCGGCCACGGGATTCATAATTCACCCCTCCACTTT.

The rearrangement uses TRBV6-5 and TRBJ2-7, with TRBD2 identical over 10 bases. Germline V lookup: CDR1 MNHEY, CDR2 SVGAGI. CDR3 length: 14 amino acids. Trimming took 2 bases from V and 9 from J; bases not matched to a gene: 7. CDR3 DNA: TGTGCCAGCAGTTACGATCAGCGGGAGGGCGGGCAGTACTTC. It yields the protein CASSYDQREGGQYF.

V gene TRBV11-1 combines with J gene TRBJ1-1; the match to TRBD1 covers 7 bases. The CDR3 extends over 14 amino acids. Germline-derived CDR1 and CDR2 are SGHAT and FQDESV (reference sequence). V trimming: 2 bases; J trimming: 1 base; junction bases outside the gene matches: 1. The CDR3 here is CASSLRQGNTEAFF. CDR3 sequence (DNA): TGTGCCAGCAGCTTAAGACAGGGGAACACTGAAGCTTTCTTT.

The rearrangement links TRBV6-1 to TRBJ1-4, with 7 bases aligning to TRBD1. The CDR3 has 13 residues. V shed 8 bases, J shed 7 bases, and the junction held 7 bases outside the gene matches. Germline assignment: CDR1 MNHNS and CDR2 SASEGT. The CDR3 bases are TGTGCCAGCGAGAGGGGGCGCGGTGAAAAACTGTTTTTT. It is translated as CASERGRGEKLFF.

The chain has TRBV2 and TRBJ1-1; a possible D gene is TRBD1 (6 bases). CDR1 SNHLY and CDR2 FYNNEI come from the germline V gene. Trimming stripped 8 bases from V and 6 bases from J, with 19 bases between. The CDR3 extends over 14 amino acids. This CDR3 is CASGRTQGLAEAFF. CDR3 DNA sequence: TGTGCCAGCGGACGTACACAGGGTTTGGCTGAAGCTTTCTTT. Based on the CDR3 plus reference TRBV2 and TRBJ1-1, the full variable domain is EPEVTQTPSHQVTQMGQEVILRCVPISNHLYFYWYRQILGQKVEFLVSFYNNEISEKSEIFDDQFSVERPDGSNFTLKIRSTKLEDSAMYFCASGRTQGLAEAFFGQGTRLTVV.

This rearrangement joins TRBV7-2 to TRBJ2-5, with D perhaps matching TRBD1 (6 bases). The CDR3 is 13 amino acids. V lost 6 bases, J lost 6 bases, and 14 bases lay in between. The germline V gene encodes CDR1 SGHTA and CDR2 FQGNSA. CDR3 DNA sequence: TGTGCCAGCAGTACCCAGGGGTGGCAGACCCAGTACTTC. It specifies CASSTQGWQTQYF.

The rearrangement links TRBV6-5 to TRBJ2-1; 7 positions match TRBD1. This CDR3 region has 15 residues. Germline V CDR1 and CDR2: MNHEY, SVGAGI. J gave up 8 bases and V 6 bases, and 13 bases lay outside the gene matches. CDR3 protein: CASRSGTAKIDEQFF. Written as DNA, the CDR3 is TGTGCCAGCAGATCCGGGACAGCCAAAATTGATGAGCAGTTCTTC.

The chain has TRBV5-4 and TRBJ2-3; possible D gene TRBD2, 5 bases. Germline V lookup: CDR1 SGHNT, CDR2 YYREEE (reference sequence). Trimming pared 4 bases from V and 6 bases from J, leaving 15 bases between. The CDR3 contains 14 residues. CDR3 amino acids: CASSGRGLKDTQYF. The CDR3 DNA is TGTGCCAGCAGCGGTCGGGGTCTAAAGGATACGCAGTATTTT.

The CDR3 nucleotides are TGCGCCAGCAGCCCGGGTCGGGACAGGGGTTCCTACGAGCAGTACTTC. Its protein product is CASSPGRDRGSYEQYF. The rearrangement joins TRBV4-1 to TRBJ2-7; 10 bases agree with TRBD1. With V trimmed by 4 bases and J by 1 base, 7 bases remained unmatched. This CDR3 is 16 amino acids long. The V gene's germline CDR1 is MGHRA and CDR2 YSYEKL.